One and the same sample provided the 5 T cell receptor beta chains below, sequenced in a study of identical twins. In TCRdb, the 5' RACE reads were re-called with MiXCR into one record per CDR3 protein. The sample includes some 570,000 distinct CDR3 sequences, under 25% of them seen just once. This sample also appeared in a second study, on yellow fever vaccine responses in identical twins.

Source material: CD4+ T cells sorted from blood. The origin of the receptors is a young woman in good health.

The chain joins TRBV20-1 to TRBJ2-7; TRBD2 matches 15 bases. The CDR3 length is 16 residues. The germline CDR1 and CDR2 sequences are DFQATT and SNEGSKA (reference sequence). J lost 2 bases, V lost 5 bases, and 7 bases had no gene match. The CDR3 here is CSAGTSGRSKAYEQYF. In nucleotides, the CDR3 is TGCAGTGCTGGGACTAGCGGGAGGTCTAAGGCCTACGAGCAGTACTTC.

This clonotype was seen more than once but under ten times. The CDR3 DNA follows: TGTGCCAGCAGTGGCATGGGCCTCCTTACCGGGGAGCTGTTTTTT. Its translation: CASSGMGLLTGELFF. The chain joins TRBV6-1 to TRBJ2-2; D gene ambiguous. The CDR3 sequence is 15 residues long. Germline V gene lookup returns CDR1 MNHNS and CDR2 SASEGT. V was pared by 4 bases and J by 5 bases, with 14 bases between.

The gene calls are TRBV24-1 and TRBJ2-1; 12 positions agree with TRBD2. Germline CDR1 KGHDR, CDR2 SFDVKD. Losses at the gene ends were 7 bases for V and 4 bases for J; bases not matched to a gene: 13. The CDR3 loop spans 18 amino acids. CDR3 sequence reads: CATSQGLAGGPLYNEQFF. The CDR3 DNA sequence: TGTGCCACCAGCCAGGGGCTAGCGGGAGGGCCTCTATACAATGAGCAGTTCTTC.

The J gene is TRBJ1-1, the V gene TRBV12-3 or TRBV12-4; possible D gene TRBD1, 6 bases. There are 15 residues in the CDR3. V dropped 3 bases and J dropped 7 bases, with 18 bases sitting between them. CDR3 bases: TGTGCCAGCAGTTTCGGGGGCAGGGAGGCGGATGAAGCTTTCTTT. Protein: CASSFGGREADEAFF.

This chain connects TRBV11-2 to TRBJ2-7; TRBD1 is a possible D gene (5 bases). Between the trimmed V and J ends, which lost 0 bases and 6 bases, there was a span of 6 bases. Germline V lookup: CDR1 SGHAT, CDR2 FQNNGV. There are 12 residues in the CDR3. The DNA for the CDR3 is TGTGCCAGCAGCTTAGACAGGGCCGAGCAGTACGTC. This encodes CASSLDRAEQYV.